A selection of T cell receptor beta chains follows, all from one sample in a study of beta chain features in type 1 diabetes. Generated by immunoSEQ multiplex PCR, the TCRdb table keeps only in-frame clones and is missing some. Of about 220,000 clones in the sample, approximately 10% were seen once. Sequenced material: central memory CD4+ T cells from blood. The receptor source for this set is a man between 18 and 29 years old in good health. CDR3s include the opening cysteine and the closing phenylalanine or tryptophan. A D gene is named only where the DNA matches it firmly. Expanded clones are given a class, and other clones once, few, many or no size at all.

>few|TRBD2|TRBJ2-1|TRBV5-1
TGCGCCAGCAGCTTGGGTATGGCGGGGGGCAGAGATGAGCAGTTCTTC
CASSLGMAGGRDEQFF
>-|TRBD2|TRBJ2-7|TRBV7-2
TGTGCCAGCGGTCCGACTAGCGGGGGGTCCTACGAGCAGTACTTC
CASGPTSGGSYEQYF
>-|-|TRBJ2-1|TRBV7-7
TGTGCTAGCAGCCTTGGGAGGGGGCCTTACAATGAGCAGTTCTTC
CASSLGRGPYNEQFF
>many|TRBD1|TRBJ2-7|TRBV5-4
TGTGCCAGCAGCTATGGACAGGGCACTAGGGAGCAGTACTTC
CASSYGQGTREQYF
>many|-|TRBJ2-1|TRBV28
TGTGCCAGCAGTAGCGGGACATTTCGTAGTGAGCAGTTCTTC
CASSSGTFRSEQFF
>-|-|TRBJ2-7|TRBV7-2
TGTGCCAGCAGCCGGCGGGACGGCTCCTACGAGCAGTACTTC
CASSRRDGSYEQYF
>few|-|TRBJ2-1|TRBV5-1
TGCGCCAGCAGCTTGGGGAGTGAGCAGTTCTTC
CASSLGSEQFF
>many|-|TRBJ2-7|TRBV30
TGTGCCTGGAGTGGGACAGAGAGTGACGAGCAGTACTTC
CAWSGTESDEQYF
>few|TRBD1|TRBJ2-2|TRBV19
TGTGCCAGTCTGCCAGGGGGCACCGGGGAGCTGTTTTTT
CASLPGGTGELFF
>-|-|TRBJ2-7|TRBV2
TGTGCCAGCAGTGAAGGGGGAGGTGAGGACGAGCAGTACTTC
CASSEGGGEDEQYF